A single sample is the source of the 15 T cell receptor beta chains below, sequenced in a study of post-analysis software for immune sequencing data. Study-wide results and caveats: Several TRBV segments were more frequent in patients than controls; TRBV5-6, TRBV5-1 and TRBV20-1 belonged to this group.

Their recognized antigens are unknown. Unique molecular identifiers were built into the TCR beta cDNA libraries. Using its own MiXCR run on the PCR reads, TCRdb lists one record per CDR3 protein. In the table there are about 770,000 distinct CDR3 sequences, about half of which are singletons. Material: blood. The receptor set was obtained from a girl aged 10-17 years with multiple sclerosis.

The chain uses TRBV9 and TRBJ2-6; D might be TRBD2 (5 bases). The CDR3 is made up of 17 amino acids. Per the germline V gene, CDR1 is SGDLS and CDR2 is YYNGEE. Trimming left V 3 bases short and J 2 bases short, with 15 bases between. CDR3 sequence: CASSELAILTGANVLTF. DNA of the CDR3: TGTGCCAGCAGCGAGCTAGCTATACTCACTGGGGCCAACGTCCTGACTTTC. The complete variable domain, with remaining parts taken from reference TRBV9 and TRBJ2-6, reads DSGVTQTPKHLITATGQRVTLRCSPRSGDLSVYWYQQSLDQGLQFLIQYYNGEERAKGNILERFSAQQFPDLHSELNLSSLELGDSALYFCASSELAILTGANVLTFGAGSRLTVL.

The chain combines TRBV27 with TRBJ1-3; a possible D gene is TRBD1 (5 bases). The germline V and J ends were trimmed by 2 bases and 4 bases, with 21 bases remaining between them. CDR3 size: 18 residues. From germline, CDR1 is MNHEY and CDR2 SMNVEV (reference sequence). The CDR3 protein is CASSLRPVGTVLGNTIYF. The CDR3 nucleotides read TGTGCCAGCAGTTTAAGGCCTGTCGGGACGGTCCTGGGAAACACCATATATTTT.

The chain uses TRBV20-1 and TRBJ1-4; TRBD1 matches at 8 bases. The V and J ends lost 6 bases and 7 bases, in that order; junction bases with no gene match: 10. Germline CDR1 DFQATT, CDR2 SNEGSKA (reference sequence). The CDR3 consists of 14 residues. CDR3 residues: CSAPVTGVIEKLFF. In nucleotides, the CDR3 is TGCAGTGCCCCCGTGACAGGGGTTATTGAAAAACTGTTTTTT.

The CDR3 DNA reads TGTGCCAGCAGCTACATAGGACAGAGCTCCTACGAGCAGTACTTC. This sequence encodes CASSYIGQSSYEQYF. The chain carries TRBV3-1 and TRBJ2-7; TRBD1 might be the D (6 bases). Germline-derived CDR1 and CDR2 are LGHDT and YNNKEL (reference sequence). The CDR3 is 15 residues long. V was shortened by 5 bases and J by 0 bases, with 14 bases between the two germline ends.

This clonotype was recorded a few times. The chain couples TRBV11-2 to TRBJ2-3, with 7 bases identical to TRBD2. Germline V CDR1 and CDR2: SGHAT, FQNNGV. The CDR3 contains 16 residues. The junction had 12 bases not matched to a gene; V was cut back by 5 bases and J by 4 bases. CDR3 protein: CASSPHSGLGADTQYF. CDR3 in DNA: TGTGCCAGCAGCCCCCACTCAGGACTAGGCGCAGATACGCAGTATTTT.

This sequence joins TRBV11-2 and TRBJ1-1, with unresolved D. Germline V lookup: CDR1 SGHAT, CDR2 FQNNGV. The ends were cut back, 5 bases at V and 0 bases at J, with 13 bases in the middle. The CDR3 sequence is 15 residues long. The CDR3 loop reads CASSHYSDMNTEAFF. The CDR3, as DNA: TGTGCCAGCAGCCATTACAGCGATATGAACACTGAAGCTTTCTTT.

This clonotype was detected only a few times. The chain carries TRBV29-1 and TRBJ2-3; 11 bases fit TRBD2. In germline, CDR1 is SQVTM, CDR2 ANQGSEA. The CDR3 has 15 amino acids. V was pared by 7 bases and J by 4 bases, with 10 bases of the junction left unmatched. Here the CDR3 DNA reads TGCAGCGGGGTTGCACTAGCGGGAGTGGCAGATACGCAGTATTTT. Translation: CSGVALAGVADTQYF.

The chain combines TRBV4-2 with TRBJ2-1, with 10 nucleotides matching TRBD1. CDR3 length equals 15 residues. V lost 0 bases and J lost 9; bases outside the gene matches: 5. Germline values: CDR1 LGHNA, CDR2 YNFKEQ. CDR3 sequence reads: CASSQDWDRGGEQFF. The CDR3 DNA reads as TGTGCCAGCAGCCAAGATTGGGACAGGGGCGGTGAGCAGTTCTTC.

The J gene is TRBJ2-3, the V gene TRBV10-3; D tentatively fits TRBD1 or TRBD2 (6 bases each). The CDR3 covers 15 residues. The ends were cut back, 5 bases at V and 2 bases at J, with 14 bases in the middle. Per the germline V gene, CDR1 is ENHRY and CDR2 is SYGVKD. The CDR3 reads CAISTGTGDTDTQYF. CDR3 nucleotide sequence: TGTGCCATCAGTACAGGGACTGGAGACACAGATACGCAGTATTTT.

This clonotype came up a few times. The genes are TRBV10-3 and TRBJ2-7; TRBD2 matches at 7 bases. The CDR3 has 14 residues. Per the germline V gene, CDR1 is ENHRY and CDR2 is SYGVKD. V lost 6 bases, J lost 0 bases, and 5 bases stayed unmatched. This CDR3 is CAISVAGLSYEQYF. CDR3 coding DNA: TGTGCCATCAGCGTAGCGGGCCTCTCCTACGAGCAGTACTTC.

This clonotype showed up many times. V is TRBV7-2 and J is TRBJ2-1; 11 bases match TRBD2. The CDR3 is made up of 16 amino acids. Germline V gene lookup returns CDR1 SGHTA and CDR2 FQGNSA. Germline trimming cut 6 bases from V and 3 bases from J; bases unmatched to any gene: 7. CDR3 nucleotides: TGTGCCAGCAGTCCTCTAGCGGGAGGTCTCTACAATGAGCAGTTCTTC. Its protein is CASSPLAGGLYNEQFF.

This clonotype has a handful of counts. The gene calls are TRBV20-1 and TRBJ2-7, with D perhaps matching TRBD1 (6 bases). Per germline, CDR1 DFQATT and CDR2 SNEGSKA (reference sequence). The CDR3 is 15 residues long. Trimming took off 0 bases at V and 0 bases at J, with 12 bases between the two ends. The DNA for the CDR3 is TGCAGTGCTAGAGATTGGGACAAAAGCTCCTACGAGCAGTACTTC. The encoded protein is CSARDWDKSSYEQYF.

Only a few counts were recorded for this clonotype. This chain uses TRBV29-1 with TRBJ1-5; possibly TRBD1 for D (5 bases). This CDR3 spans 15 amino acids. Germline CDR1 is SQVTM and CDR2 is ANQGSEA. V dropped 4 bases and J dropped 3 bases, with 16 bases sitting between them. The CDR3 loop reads CSVATGTAPNQPQHF. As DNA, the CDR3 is TGCAGCGTTGCCACCGGGACGGCTCCCAATCAGCCCCAGCATTTT. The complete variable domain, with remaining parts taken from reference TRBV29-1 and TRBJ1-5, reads SAVISQKPSRDICQRGTSLTIQCQVDSQVTMMFWYRQQPGQSLTLIATANQGSEATYESGFVIDKFPISRPNLTFSTLTVSNMSPEDSSIYLCSVATGTAPNQPQHFGDGTRLSIL.

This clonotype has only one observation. DNA of the CDR3: TGTGCCAGCAGTTATCGGACTACCTTTTTCGAGACCCAGTACTTC. Its protein product is CASSYRTTFFETQYF. The rearrangement links TRBV12-3 or TRBV12-4 to TRBJ2-5; D might be TRBD2 (6 bases). The V end was cut by 4 bases, the J end by 5 bases, with 17 bases between. The CDR3 length is 15 residues.

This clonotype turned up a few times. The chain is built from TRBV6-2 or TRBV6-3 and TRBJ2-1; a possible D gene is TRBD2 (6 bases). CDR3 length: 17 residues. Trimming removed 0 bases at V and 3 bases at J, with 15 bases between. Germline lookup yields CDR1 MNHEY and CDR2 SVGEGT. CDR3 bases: TGTGCCAGCAGTTACTCGGGTAGCGGACTCTTCTACAATGAGCAGTTCTTC. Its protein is CASSYSGSGLFYNEQFF.